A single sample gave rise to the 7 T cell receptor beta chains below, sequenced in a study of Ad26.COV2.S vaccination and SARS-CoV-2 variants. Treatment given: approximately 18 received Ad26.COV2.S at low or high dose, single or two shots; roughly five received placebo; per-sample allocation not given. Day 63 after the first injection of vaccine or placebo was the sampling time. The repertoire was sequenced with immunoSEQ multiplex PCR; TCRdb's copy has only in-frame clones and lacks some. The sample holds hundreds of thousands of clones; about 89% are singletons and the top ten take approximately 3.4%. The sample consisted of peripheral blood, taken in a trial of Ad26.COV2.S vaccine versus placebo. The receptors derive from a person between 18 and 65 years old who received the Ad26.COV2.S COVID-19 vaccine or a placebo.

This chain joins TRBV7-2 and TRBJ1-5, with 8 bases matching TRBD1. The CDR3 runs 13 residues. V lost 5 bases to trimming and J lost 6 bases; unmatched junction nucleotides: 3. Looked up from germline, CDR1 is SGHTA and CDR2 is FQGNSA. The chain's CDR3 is CASSPDRVQPQHF. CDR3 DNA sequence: TGTGCCAGCAGCCCGGACAGGGTTCAGCCCCAGCATTTT.

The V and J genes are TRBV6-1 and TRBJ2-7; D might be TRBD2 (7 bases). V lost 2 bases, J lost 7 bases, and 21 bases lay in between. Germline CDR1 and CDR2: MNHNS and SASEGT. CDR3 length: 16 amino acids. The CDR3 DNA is TGTGCCAGCAGTGAATCGGGGGGCTTGGGTTCCGGGGAGCAGTACTTC. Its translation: CASSESGGLGSGEQYF.

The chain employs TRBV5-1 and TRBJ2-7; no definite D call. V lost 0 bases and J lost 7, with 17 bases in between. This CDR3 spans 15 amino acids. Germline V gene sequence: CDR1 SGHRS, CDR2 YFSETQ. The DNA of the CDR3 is TGCGCCAGCAGCTTGGAAGGTAACCGACAACGAGAGCAGTACTTC. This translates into CASSLEGNRQREQYF. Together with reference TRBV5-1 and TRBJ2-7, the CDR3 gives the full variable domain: KAGVTQTPRYLIKTRGQQVTLSCSPISGHRSVSWYQQTPGQGLQFLFEYFSETQRNKGNFPGRFSGRQFSNSRSEMNVSTLELGDSALYLCASSLEGNRQREQYFGPGTRLTVT.

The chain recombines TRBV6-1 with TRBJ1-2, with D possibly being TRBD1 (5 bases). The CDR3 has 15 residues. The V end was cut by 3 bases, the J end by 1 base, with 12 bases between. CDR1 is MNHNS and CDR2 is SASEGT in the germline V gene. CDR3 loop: CASSDLGALNYGYTF. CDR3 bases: TGTGCCAGCAGTGATCTTGGGGCCCTTAACTATGGCTACACCTTC.

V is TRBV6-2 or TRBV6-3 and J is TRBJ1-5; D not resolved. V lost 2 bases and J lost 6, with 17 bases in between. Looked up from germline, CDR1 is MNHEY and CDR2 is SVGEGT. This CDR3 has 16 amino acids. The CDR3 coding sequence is TGTGCCAGCAGTTACGGACCCCTATACCGGGTTCAGCCCCAGCATTTT. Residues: CASSYGPLYRVQPQHF.

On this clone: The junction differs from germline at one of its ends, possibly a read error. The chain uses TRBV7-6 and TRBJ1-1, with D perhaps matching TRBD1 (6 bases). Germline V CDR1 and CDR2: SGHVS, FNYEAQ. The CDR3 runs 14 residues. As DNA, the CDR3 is TGTACCAGCAGCTTAGGGGGGGCCGGCACTGAAGCTTTCTTT. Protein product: CTSSLGGAGTEAFF.

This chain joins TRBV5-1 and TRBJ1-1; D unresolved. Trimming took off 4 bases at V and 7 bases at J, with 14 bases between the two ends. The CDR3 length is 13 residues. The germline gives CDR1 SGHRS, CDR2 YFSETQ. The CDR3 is CASSPGREFEAFF. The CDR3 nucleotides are TGCGCCAGCAGCCCCGGAAGAGAATTTGAAGCTTTCTTT.